One and the same sample provided the 25 T cell receptor beta chains below, sequenced in a study of identical twins. TCRdb itself ran the 5' RACE reads through MiXCR, one entry per CDR3 protein. The sample has approximately 210,000 distinct CDR3 sequences, less than 9.5% seen once. Sequencing was performed on memory (CD45RO+) T cells sorted from blood. The receptor source for this set is a woman aged 18-29 years in good health.

This clonotype has more than one count but fewer than ten. The V gene is TRBV7-2, the J gene TRBJ1-1; D gene uncertain. Trimming removed 0 bases from V and 8 bases from J, with 10 bases in between. This CDR3 has 13 residues. Germline-derived CDR1 and CDR2 are SGHTA and FQGNSA. CDR3 coding DNA: TGTGCCAGCAGCTTAGCGTTGGCGACCGAAGCTTTCTTT. Protein product: CASSLALATEAFF.

The V gene is TRBV5-6, the J gene TRBJ1-1; D gene ambiguous. Germline V gene lookup returns CDR1 SGHDT and CDR2 YYEEEE. V shed 3 bases and J shed 8 bases, with 17 bases lying between them. The CDR3 extends over 14 amino acids. CDR3 DNA sequence: TGTGCCAGCAGCTCCGACGTGAGGCCCTGGGAAGCTTTCTTT. Protein product: CASSSDVRPWEAFF.

This clonotype was counted ten times or more. The V gene is TRBV20-1, the J gene TRBJ2-1; TRBD2 aligns across 9 bases. Germline loops: CDR1 DFQATT, CDR2 SNEGSKA (reference sequence). The CDR3 spans 13 residues. V lost 6 bases to trimming and J lost 4 bases; unmatched junction nucleotides: 4. CDR3: CSARGGSYNEQFF. The CDR3 coding sequence is TGCAGTGCGCGGGGGGGCTCATACAATGAGCAGTTCTTC.

The V gene is TRBV24-1, the J gene TRBJ2-5; 12 bases map to TRBD1. CDR1 and CDR2 from the germline V gene are KGHDR and SFDVKD. The CDR3 length is 16 residues. With V trimmed by 1 base and J by 5 bases, 4 bases remained unmatched. The CDR3 loop is CATSDFGTGGRETQYF. CDR3 DNA sequence: TGTGCCACCAGTGATTTTGGGACAGGGGGCCGGGAGACCCAGTACTTC.

This clonotype was picked up a small number of times. The J gene is TRBJ2-5, the V gene TRBV12-3 or TRBV12-4, with D perhaps TRBD1 (5 bases). The CDR3 consists of 15 residues. Trimming took off 5 bases at V and 1 base at J, with 14 bases between the two ends. The CDR3 DNA sequence: TGTGCCAGCAGTCAGATAGACAGACTCCAAGAGACCCAGTACTTC. Its protein product is CASSQIDRLQETQYF.

The V and J genes are TRBV12-3 or TRBV12-4 and TRBJ2-2, with 13 nucleotides matching TRBD2. The length of the CDR3 is 18 residues. For the CDR3, the DNA is TGTACCTGCAGTTTAAGACTAGCGGGGGGCCCTAACACCGGGGAGCTGTTTTTT. This sequence encodes CTCSLRLAGGPNTGELFF.

The J gene is TRBJ2-7, the V gene TRBV29-1; D may be TRBD1 or TRBD2 (5 bases each). The CDR3 spans 13 residues. The germline CDR1 and CDR2 sequences are SQVTM and ANQGSEA. Trimming shortened V by 4 bases and J by 0 bases, and 10 bases separated the two germline ends. CDR3 DNA: TGCAGCGTTGGTCCAGGGACCTCCTACGAGCAGTACTTC. Translation gives CSVGPGTSYEQYF.

This clonotype was detected a few times. The chain recombines TRBV2 with TRBJ2-1; D is unresolved. The V end was cut by 6 bases, the J end by 7 bases, with 13 bases between. CDR3 length: 13 residues. Per the germline V gene, CDR1 is SNHLY and CDR2 is FYNNEI. The CDR3 is CASRWTQPNEQFF. The CDR3 nucleotides are TGTGCCAGCAGGTGGACGCAGCCGAATGAGCAGTTCTTC.

This clonotype has at least ten counts. The chain links TRBV20-1 to TRBJ2-7, with TRBD2 matching 8 bases. Looked up from germline, CDR1 is DFQATT and CDR2 is SNEGSKA (reference sequence). V lost 6 bases, J lost 0 bases, and 10 bases stayed unmatched. The CDR3 is 15 residues long. The CDR3 spells CSAHLTSASSYEQYF. The CDR3 DNA sequence: TGCAGTGCCCACTTGACTAGCGCTTCCTCCTACGAGCAGTACTTC.

J is TRBJ2-1 and V is TRBV7-2, with TRBD2 matching over 7 bases. V dropped 3 bases and J dropped 6; count of bases not matched to a gene: 5. The CDR3 totals 14 residues. Per germline, CDR1 SGHTA and CDR2 FQGNSA. DNA for the CDR3: TGTGCCAGCAGCTTGGGGGACTACGGCAATGAGCAGTTCTTC. Encoded protein: CASSLGDYGNEQFF.

This clonotype was counted between two and nine times. The V gene is TRBV5-1, the J gene TRBJ2-2, with D possibly TRBD2 on 5 matching bases. V was cut by 3 bases and J by 0 bases, with 9 bases left in between. The CDR3 loop spans 15 amino acids. Germline CDR1 and CDR2: SGHRS and YFSETQ. The CDR3 loop is CASSSTGANTGELFF. Here the CDR3 DNA reads TGCGCCAGCAGCTCAACCGGGGCGAACACCGGGGAGCTGTTTTTT. The full variable domain, its missing parts supplied by reference TRBV5-1 and TRBJ2-2, is KAGVTQTPRYLIKTRGQQVTLSCSPISGHRSVSWYQQTPGQGLQFLFEYFSETQRNKGNFPGRFSGRQFSNSRSEMNVSTLELGDSALYLCASSSTGANTGELFFGEGSRLTVL.

This clonotype was picked up a small number of times. The chain's CDR3 is CASSDRVGYEQYF. CDR3 DNA: TGTGCCAGCAGTGATAGGGTAGGGTACGAGCAGTACTTC. The gene calls are TRBV2 and TRBJ2-7; D call uncertain. The ends were cut back, 3 bases at V and 4 bases at J, with 10 bases in the middle. The CDR3 totals 13 residues. CDR1 is SNHLY, CDR2 FYNNEI, per germline.

This clonotype turned up a few times. The CDR3: CASSAERGSYNEQFF. The CDR3 region has the DNA TGCGCCAGCAGCGCCGAGAGGGGGTCCTACAATGAGCAGTTCTTC. The chain uses TRBV5-1 and TRBJ2-1; possible D gene TRBD1, 6 bases. Between the trimmed V and J ends, which lost 4 bases and 1 base, there was a span of 12 bases. Germline values: CDR1 SGHRS, CDR2 YFSETQ. CDR3 size: 15 residues.

This clonotype was observed a few times. The V and J genes are TRBV29-1 and TRBJ2-1; no definite D call. The germline CDR1 and CDR2 sequences are SQVTM and ANQGSEA. The CDR3 length is 11 residues. The CDR3 DNA reads as TGCAGAGATATATGGGCGACGAAGCAGTTCTTC. Its protein is CRDIWATKQFF.

This clonotype was observed many times. This chain links TRBV6-4 with TRBJ2-3; 15 nucleotides agree with TRBD2. V lost 2 bases to trimming and J lost 2 bases; unmatched junction nucleotides: 2. The CDR3 is made up of 17 amino acids. CDR1 and CDR2 (germline): MRHNA, SNTAGT. CDR3 DNA sequence: TGTGCCAGCAGTGACGGGACTAGCGGGGGGACCACAGATACGCAGTATTTT. As protein: CASSDGTSGGTTDTQYF.

This clonotype was seen at least ten times. V and J are TRBV3-1 and TRBJ2-3; possibly TRBD2 for D (6 bases). With 1 base removed from V and 6 bases from J, the gap between germline ends came to 8 bases. The CDR3 loop spans 13 amino acids. Germline V CDR1 and CDR2: LGHDT, YNNKEL (reference sequence). CDR3: CASSQVGLDTQYF. CDR3 DNA: TGTGCCAGCAGCCAAGTGGGACTGGATACGCAGTATTTT.

In this sample, this clonotype turned up a few times. Written as DNA, the CDR3 is TGTGCCATCGGCAGGGGAGCGGGGAACAATGAGCAGTTCTTC. Translation gives CAIGRGAGNNEQFF. The rearrangement links TRBV10-3 to TRBJ2-1, with D perhaps TRBD2 (7 bases). CDR1 ENHRY and CDR2 SYGVKD come from the germline V gene. V was pared by 8 bases and J by 5 bases, with 16 bases between. The CDR3 runs to 14 residues.

V gene TRBV7-8 combines with J gene TRBJ2-7; tentatively, D is TRBD1 (6 bases). The germline CDR1 and CDR2 sequences are SGHVS and FQNEAQ. The ends were cut back, 6 bases at V and 3 bases at J, with 12 bases in the middle. CDR3 length equals 13 residues. CDR3 DNA: TGTGCCAGCAGGGACAGAACGGACTACGAGCAGTACTTC. It yields the protein CASRDRTDYEQYF.

This chain connects TRBV7-2 to TRBJ2-7; 11 bases match TRBD1. J was trimmed by 5 bases and V by 6 bases; bases with no gene match: 9. The CDR3 has 15 amino acids. Germline-derived CDR1 and CDR2 are SGHTA and FQGNSA. This chain's CDR3 is CASSLTGTGGNEQYF. CDR3 DNA: TGTGCCAGCAGTTTGACCGGGACAGGGGGGAACGAGCAGTACTTC.

There are a few counts of this clonotype. V usage is TRBV6-5 and J usage is TRBJ1-1, with D possibly matching TRBD1 (5 bases). V was shortened by 1 base and J by 6 bases, with 12 bases between the two germline ends. The CDR3 sequence is 14 residues long. Germline V lookup: CDR1 MNHEY, CDR2 SVGAGI. The CDR3 region has the DNA TGTGCCAGCAGTTACTTCCCGGGGGTCGCTGAAGCTTTCTTT. It yields the protein CASSYFPGVAEAFF.

In this sample, this clonotype turned up many times. The rearrangement uses TRBV5-1 and TRBJ2-7; TRBD1 is a possible D gene (6 bases). V lost 4 bases and J 6 bases, leaving 17 bases between the germline ends. The CDR3 length is 14 residues. The V gene's germline CDR1 is SGHRS and CDR2 YFSETQ. CDR3 in DNA: TGCGCCAGCAGCAGGTCCGGGACACTCATCGAGCAGTACTTC. Protein product: CASSRSGTLIEQYF.

This clonotype was detected a few times. This sequence joins TRBV6-5 and TRBJ2-2, with D perhaps TRBD1 (6 bases). The CDR3 consists of 17 residues. Germline lookup yields CDR1 MNHEY and CDR2 SVGAGI. The V end was cut by 2 bases, the J end by 0 bases, with 13 bases between. The CDR3 protein is CASSYGGRTTNTGELFF. CDR3 nucleotides: TGTGCCAGCAGTTACGGGGGCAGGACCACGAACACCGGGGAGCTGTTTTTT.

The table lists this clonotype with many counts. The chain is built from TRBV7-9 and TRBJ2-7; TRBD1 might be the D (5 bases). This CDR3 is built from 13 residues. CDR1 and CDR2 from the germline V gene are SEHNR and FQNEAQ (reference sequence). Trimming cost V 7 bases and J 6 bases, with 16 bases left between them. CDR3 amino acids: CASNFVVQGEQYF. In DNA form, the CDR3 reads TGTGCCAGCAACTTTGTGGTTCAGGGCGAGCAGTACTTC.

This clonotype was recorded many times. The chain combines TRBV20-1 with TRBJ2-1; possibly TRBD2 for D (7 bases). The CDR3 extends over 14 amino acids. Looked up from germline, CDR1 is DFQATT and CDR2 is SNEGSKA (reference sequence). V lost 7 bases, J lost 7 bases, and 20 bases lay in between. CDR3 amino acids: CSVSRGGFRNEQFF. CDR3 DNA sequence: TGCAGTGTTAGTAGGGGGGGGTTCCGGAATGAGCAGTTCTTC.

This clonotype was recorded a few times. The junction differs from germline at one of its ends, possibly a read error. This chain joins TRBV12-3 or TRBV12-4 and TRBJ2-7; the match to TRBD2 covers 10 bases. CDR3 length equals 14 residues. The CDR3 coding sequence is TGTGCCACCAGTAGCGGGGGGATCTCCTACGAGCAGTACTTC. Protein: CATSSGGISYEQYF.